These 28 T cell receptor gamma chains share one sample of origin, sequenced in a study of γδ T cells in repeated Plasmodium falciparum infection. TCRdb re-analyzed the multiplex PCR reads via CATT. In the table there are about 5,000 gamma-chain clones, around 3.6% of which are singletons. Gammadelta T cells were flow-sorted from PBMC into Vgamma9/Vdelta2+ and Vdelta2-negative populations for bulk analysis. Sequences were obtained from gamma-delta T cells from blood. The receptors stem from a pool of human donors (malaria-infected and uninfected, not separated).

As regards this clone: This likely came from a read error, as a far larger clone is one base away. Additional DNA sequences in this sample encode the identical CDR3. The chain employs TRGV9 and TRGJ1 or TRGJ2. TCRdb does not report a J gene; here it was assigned by matching the DNA to germline references. The CDR3 is made up of 13 amino acids. Germline lookup yields CDR1 GITISATS and CDR2 ISYDGTV (reference sequence). The CDR3 is CALWEVEFGRKLF. DNA of the CDR3: TGTGCCTTATGGGAGGTGGAATTCGGGAGGAAACTCTTT.

This clone was seen a few times. With only one base between it and a far larger clone, this is likely a read error. This same CDR3 is encoded by further DNA sequences in the sample. The J gene is TRGJP, the V gene TRGV9. The junction had 5 bases not matched to a gene; V was cut back by 2 bases and J by 4 bases. Germline V CDR1 and CDR2: GITISATS, ISYDGTV (reference sequence). The CDR3 is 17 amino acids. CDR3: CALWEGEQELGKKIKVF. Here the CDR3 DNA reads TGTGCCTTGTGGGAGGGGGAACAAGAGTTGGGCAAAAAAATCAAGGTATTT.

This clone was observed many times. The chain is built from TRGV4 and TRGJ1 or TRGJ2. As TCRdb names no J gene, one was assigned here on the basis of a DNA match to germline. V gave up 2 bases and J gave up 6 bases; unmatched junction bases: 16. The CDR3 is made up of 16 amino acids. Germline V gene lookup returns CDR1 EGSTGY and CDR2 YDSYTSSV. This CDR3 is CATWDVTPGFSYKKLF. The CDR3 nucleotides are TGTGCCACCTGGGATGTGACTCCGGGGTTTTCTTATAAGAAACTCTTT.

V gene TRGV9 combines with J gene TRGJP. The J gene is absent in TCRdb and was assigned here via DNA matching to germline. With V trimmed by 0 bases and J by 4 bases, 9 bases remained unmatched. Germline-derived CDR1 and CDR2 are GITISATS and ISYDGTV (reference sequence). The CDR3 spans 19 residues. CDR3 nucleotides: TGTGCCTTGTGGGAGGTGTTGGAAGAACAAGAGTTGGGCAAAAAAATCAAGGTATTT. It is translated as CALWEVLEEQELGKKIKVF.

This clone has just a few counts. The protein given by TCRdb reflects a much larger clone and differs at residue 12 from this DNA's translation, likely from a read error; the protein shown is the DNA's translation. V is TRGV9 and J is TRGJP. TCRdb does not report a J gene; here it was assigned by matching the DNA to germline references. The CDR3 covers 17 residues. Germline assignment: CDR1 GITISATS and CDR2 ISYDGTV (reference sequence). CDR3: CALWEVRLELGRKIKVF. The CDR3 region has the DNA TGTGCCTTGTGGGAGGTGCGTTTGGAGTTGGGCAGAAAAATCAAGGTATTT.

This clone was found many times. The sample carries other DNA sequences with the same CDR3. J is TRGJP and V is TRGV9. Trimming removed 6 bases from V and 4 bases from J; junction bases left unmatched: 3. The CDR3 is made up of 15 amino acids. Germline-derived CDR1 and CDR2 are GITISATS and ISYDGTV (reference sequence). CDR3 coding DNA: TGTGCCTTGTGGCGTCAAGAGTTGGGCAAAAAAATCAAGGTATTT. Translation: CALWRQELGKKIKVF.

There are a few counts of this clone. The protein TCRdb lists belongs to a much larger clone and differs from this DNA's translation at residue 7, which points to a read error; the protein shown is made from the DNA. V gene TRGV9 combines with J gene TRGJP. Here the J gene came from matching the DNA to germline, since TCRdb omits it. CDR3 length equals 17 residues. CDR1 and CDR2 from the germline V gene are GITISATS and ISYDGTV (reference sequence). V shed 0 bases, J shed 7 bases, and the junction held 6 bases outside the gene matches. The DNA for the CDR3 is TGTGCCTTGTGGGAGGTGTACGCGGAGTTGGGCAAAAAAATCAAGGTATTT. This sequence encodes CALWEVYAELGKKIKVF.

The V gene is listed as TRGV9; no J gene was called. The CDR3 is 21 amino acids. CDR1 GITISATS and CDR2 ISYDGTV come from the germline V gene (reference sequence). CDR3 in amino acids: CACDTLGGGYAVNDLIAQLFF. The CDR3, as DNA: TGTGCCTGTGACACGTTAGGTGGGGGATACGCGGTTAACGATTTGATAGCACAACTCTTCTTT.

As to this clone: The protein recorded in TCRdb matches a much larger clone and deviates from this DNA's translation at residue 8, suggesting a read error; the protein here is obtained by translating the DNA. This chain uses TRGV9 with TRGJP. As TCRdb names no J gene, one was assigned here on the basis of a DNA match to germline. The V and J ends lost 0 bases and 10 bases, in that order; junction bases with no gene match: 15. This CDR3 comprises 19 residues. The germline V gene encodes CDR1 GITISATS and CDR2 ISYDGTV (reference sequence). The CDR3 DNA reads TGTGCCTTGTGGGAGGTGCAGATCCCAAGGCATTTGGGCAAAAAAATCAAGGTATTT. It translates to CALWEVQIPRHLGKKIKVF.

About this clone itself: A far larger clone differs by one base, so this is likely a read error. Other DNA sequences within the sample encode an identical CDR3. The gene calls are TRGV9 and TRGJP. TCRdb offers no J gene call, so here the DNA was matched to germline to obtain one. This CDR3 has 20 residues. Germline CDR1 reads GITISATS; CDR2 reads ISYDGTV (reference sequence). The CDR3 DNA reads as TGTGCCTTGTGGGAGGTCGTCTCAAAAGATCGAGAGTTGGGCAAAAAGATCAAGGTATTT. The encoded protein is CALWEVVSKDRELGKKIKVF.

In the case of this clone: A far larger clone is one base from this, pointing to a likely read error. Other DNA sequences within the sample encode an identical CDR3. The chain carries TRGV9 and TRGJP. Here the J gene was assigned by germline matching of the DNA, as TCRdb has none. This CDR3 is built from 17 residues. The germline CDR1 and CDR2 sequences are GITISATS and ISYDGTV (reference sequence). The CDR3 protein is CALWEAFQELGKKIKVF. The CDR3 DNA reads TGCGCCTTGTGGGAGGCGTTCCAAGAGTTGGGCAAAAAAATCAAGGTATTT.

As to this clone: The protein recorded in TCRdb matches a much larger clone and deviates from this DNA's translation at residue 8, suggesting a read error; the protein here is obtained by translating the DNA. CDR3 nucleotide sequence: TGTGCCTTGTGGGGGTTGGGCGAAAAAATCAAGGTATTT. It codes for CALWGLGEKIKVF. This sequence joins TRGV9 and TRGJP. No J gene is reported in TCRdb; it was inferred here by comparing the DNA with germline. The CDR3 has 13 residues. CDR1 and CDR2 from the germline V gene are GITISATS and ISYDGTV (reference sequence).

As for this clone: The TCRdb protein, from a much larger clone, departs from this DNA's translation at residue 12, likely by read error; the protein shown derives from the DNA. CDR3 sequence (DNA): TGTGCCTTGTGGGAGGATAGCCAAGAGTTGGGCGAAAAAATCAAGGTATTT. It specifies CALWEDSQELGEKIKVF. The rearrangement uses TRGV9 and TRGJP. No J gene is reported in TCRdb; it was inferred here by comparing the DNA with germline. Germline CDR1 reads GITISATS; CDR2 reads ISYDGTV (reference sequence). This CDR3 region has 17 residues.

The chain recombines TRGV9 with TRGJP. The J gene is absent in TCRdb and was assigned here via DNA matching to germline. The CDR3 is 17 residues long. V dropped 3 bases and J dropped 5; count of bases not matched to a gene: 7. Germline values: CDR1 GITISATS, CDR2 ISYDGTV (reference sequence). CDR3 amino acids: CALWEPPKELGKKIKVF. CDR3 sequence (DNA): TGTGCCTTGTGGGAGCCGCCGAAAGAGTTGGGCAAAAAAATCAAGGTATTT.

Comment on this clone: TCRdb's protein, taken from a much larger clone, differs from this DNA's translation at residue 7, likely owing to a read error; the protein displayed comes from the DNA. V gene TRGV4 combines with J gene TRGJ1 or TRGJ2. The J gene was not available in TCRdb and was assigned here by matching the DNA to germline segments. Germline V lookup: CDR1 EGSTGY, CDR2 YDSYTSSV. V gave up 3 bases and J gave up 6 bases; unmatched junction bases: 5. The CDR3 sequence is 12 residues long. The CDR3 is CATWDTCYKKLF. DNA of the CDR3: TGTGCCACCTGGGATACCTGTTATAAGAAACTCTTT.

This clone came up a few times. Since a far larger clone is one base different, this is likely a read error. The sample holds other DNA sequences that translate to the same CDR3. The genes are TRGV9 and TRGJP. The germline CDR1 and CDR2 sequences are GITISATS and ISYDGTV (reference sequence). The CDR3 is 15 amino acids. CDR3 residues: CALWDEELGKKIKVF. CDR3 DNA sequence: TGTGCCTTGTGGGATGAAGAGTTGGGCAAAAAGATCAAGGTATTT.

A few counts support this clone. This DNA's translation and the protein TCRdb lists, from a much larger clone, do not match at residue 2, likely due to a read error; the protein shown is translated from the DNA. The rearrangement joins TRGV9 to TRGJP2. In the absence of a J gene in TCRdb, the DNA was matched to germline to assign it here. CDR3 length equals 16 residues. CDR1 is GITISATS, CDR2 ISYDGTV, per germline (reference sequence). CDR3 residues: CTLWEVFRSSDWIKTF. CDR3 sequence (DNA): TGTACCTTGTGGGAGGTGTTTAGAAGTAGTGATTGGATCAAGACGTTT.

About this clone: The TCRdb protein, from a much larger clone, departs from this DNA's translation at residue 7, likely by read error; the protein shown derives from the DNA. The chain employs TRGV4 and TRGJP2. TCRdb leaves out the J gene; it was filled in here by matching the DNA to germline. The CDR3 is made up of 12 amino acids. In germline, CDR1 is EGSTGY, CDR2 YDSYTSSV. This chain's CDR3 is CATWVSEWIKTF. The DNA for the CDR3 is TGTGCCACCTGGGTTAGTGAGTGGATCAAGACGTTT.

Comment on this clone: The protein that TCRdb holds for this DNA derives from a much larger clone and differs from the translated DNA at residue 3, which likely indicates a read error; the protein shown here is translated from the DNA. The V gene is TRGV2, the J gene TRGJ1 or TRGJ2. As TCRdb names no J gene, one was assigned here on the basis of a DNA match to germline. The V gene's germline CDR1 is EGSNGY and CDR2 YDSYNSKV. CDR3 size: 12 residues. The CDR3 sequence: CAIWLDYYKKLF. Written as DNA, the CDR3 is TGTGCCATCTGGTTAGATTATTATAAGAAACTCTTT.

For this clone: The protein held in TCRdb is that of a much larger clone and does not match this DNA's translation at residue 7, likely because of a read error; the protein shown is translated from the DNA. The chain combines TRGV9 with TRGJP. CDR3 size: 16 residues. The trim removed 3 bases at V and 7 bases at J, leaving 6 bases unmatched. Germline-derived CDR1 and CDR2 are GITISATS and ISYDGTV (reference sequence). CDR3 residues: CALWENNELGKKIKVF. CDR3 bases: TGTGCCTTGTGGGAGAACAACGAGTTGGGCAAAAAAATCAAGGTATTT.

With respect to this clone: This likely reflects a read error, since a far larger clone is one base away. This CDR3 is also generated by other DNA sequences in the sample. The V call is TRGV9, the J call TRGJP. Since TCRdb gives no J gene, matching the DNA to germline was used here to assign it. This CDR3 has 19 amino acids. The germline gives CDR1 GITISATS, CDR2 ISYDGTV (reference sequence). The chain's CDR3 is CALWETARPQELGKKIKVF. DNA of the CDR3: TGTGCCTTGTGGGAGACGGCTCGTCCCCAAGAATTGGGCAAAAAAATCAAGGTATTT.

Comment on this clone: A read error likely explains this, since a far larger clone differs by one base. The sample has other DNA sequences that encode this CDR3 too. The V gene is listed as TRGV9; no J gene was called. This CDR3 spans 25 amino acids. Germline V gene data show CDR1 as GITISATS and CDR2 as ISYDGTV (reference sequence). The chain's CDR3 is CALWDHCCGEQHLLSQVSIGRIQHF. In DNA form, the CDR3 reads TGTGCCTTGTGGGACCATTGTTGTGGGGAACAACACTTGTTGTCACAAGTAAGTATCGGAAGAATACAACATTTC.

This clone was found a few times. The protein that TCRdb holds for this DNA derives from a much larger clone and differs from the translated DNA at residue 8, which likely indicates a read error; the protein shown here is translated from the DNA. The V call is TRGV9, the J call TRGJP. The J gene was not available in TCRdb and was assigned here by matching the DNA to germline segments. The V segment lost 2 bases and the J segment 12 bases; nucleotides outside the gene matches: 7. This CDR3 is built from 15 residues. The V gene's germline CDR1 is GITISATS and CDR2 ISYDGTV (reference sequence). In nucleotides, the CDR3 is TGTGCCTTGTGGGAGGAGTCGTCGGGCAAAAAAATCAAGGTATTT. Protein sequence: CALWEESSGKKIKVF.

By share of the sample, this clone is medium-sized (0.01 to 0.1%). The chain carries TRGV5 and TRGJ1 or TRGJ2. CDR1 and CDR2 from the germline V gene are VINAFY and YDVSNSKD. With 2 bases clipped from V and 3 bases from J, the junction kept 10 bases outside the gene matches. CDR3 length: 15 amino acids. The CDR3: CATWDKASGYYKKLF. In DNA, the CDR3 is TGTGCCACCTGGGACAAGGCGTCGGGTTATTATAAGAAACTCTTT.

Only a few counts were recorded for this clone. The germline gene is not matched at one end of the junction; a read error may be the cause. Distinct nucleotide sequences in the sample also encode this CDR3. This chain connects TRGV9 to TRGJP. No J gene is reported in TCRdb; it was inferred here by comparing the DNA with germline. The germline V gene has CDR1 GITISATS and CDR2 ISYDGTV (reference sequence). The CDR3 length is 16 residues. The CDR3 here is CALWEGQELGKEIKVF. CDR3 DNA sequence: TGTGCCTTGTGGGAGGGGCAAGAGTTAGGCAAAGAAATCAAGGTATTT.

This clone was recorded a few times. Translating this DNA gives a protein that differs at residue 6 from the TCRdb one, which belongs to a much larger clone; a read error is likely, and the protein shown is this translation. The sample holds other DNA sequences that translate to the same CDR3. V is TRGV9 and J is TRGJP. TCRdb is silent on the J gene; assignment here came from matching the DNA to germline. The ends lost 4 bases at V and 7 bases at J; junction bases unmatched: 7. This CDR3 comprises 16 residues. Per the germline V gene, CDR1 is GITISATS and CDR2 is ISYDGTV (reference sequence). The chain's CDR3 is CALWENGELGKKIKVF. The CDR3 DNA follows: TGTGCCTTGTGGGAAAACGGTGAGTTGGGCAAAAAAATCAAGGTATTT.

Of note for this clone: This DNA translates differently at residue 4 from the TCRdb protein, which is that of a much larger clone; a read error is likely, and the protein shown is the DNA's own translation. The V call is TRGV9, the J call TRGJP. Germline values: CDR1 GITISATS, CDR2 ISYDGTV (reference sequence). The CDR3 is 15 residues long. The CDR3 DNA reads as TGTGCCTTGCGGGATGTCGAGTTGGGCAAAAAAATCAAGGTATTT. Protein: CALRDVELGKKIKVF.

The chain combines TRGV9 with TRGJP. Germline matching of the DNA provided the J gene here, since TCRdb leaves it blank. Per the germline V gene, CDR1 is GITISATS and CDR2 is ISYDGTV (reference sequence). CDR3 length: 15 amino acids. Germline trimming cut 2 bases from V and 12 bases from J; bases unmatched to any gene: 7. The CDR3 region has the DNA TGTGCCTTGTGGGAGGGGGGAGAGGGCAAAAAAATCAAGGTATTT. This encodes CALWEGGEGKKIKVF.